This TCR beta chain was recorded in a study of glioma-infiltrating T cells after dendritic cell vaccination. About the research overall: Patients had newly diagnosed or recurrent glioblastoma and received dendritic cell vaccines.

The immunoSEQ assay amplified TCRB CDR3 from up to 2 ug DNA. Profiled with immunoSEQ multiplex PCR; TCRdb holds only in-frame clones, not every one. The sample holds some 99,000 clones; 80% are singletons and the top ten take around 5.4%. Time point indicated: after dendritic cell vaccination, including at tumor progression/relapse. No glioblastoma patient carried an isocitrate dehydrogenase mutation. The V segment lost 5 bases and the J segment 0 bases; nucleotides outside the gene matches: 9. Germline V lookup: CDR1 MDHEN, CDR2 SYDVKM. The CDR3 runs to 18 residues. The sample in question was blood, obtained after dendritic cell vaccination. This clonotype was sampled from a human donor with glioblastoma. The J gene is TRBJ2-3, the V gene TRBV28; 12 bases are shared with TRBD2. CDR3 protein: CASSAPGLAGGSTDTQYF. The CDR3 region has the DNA TGTGCCAGCAGTGCACCGGGACTAGCGGGCGGTAGCACAGATACGCAGTATTTT.